This T cell receptor (beta chain) was recorded in a study of a mutant IDH1 vaccine in newly diagnosed glioma. Overall study: Treated patients showed a male proportion of approximately 62%, a female proportion of around 40%, and a mean age of approximately 40 years.

Note on this clone: Its antigen is unknown.

Time point: week 47, end of study. All doses held 300 ug of mutant IDH1 20-mer peptide, with topical imiquimod. The protocol was immunoSEQ multiplex PCR, while the TCRdb copy is restricted to in-frame clones and leaves out a portion. Here the sample spans tens of thousands of clones, approximately 90% being singletons. This CDR3 comprises 15 residues. Germline V lookup: CDR1 LGHNA, CDR2 YNFKEQ. The V and J ends lost 0 bases and 7 bases respectively, with 10 bases between them. This receptor was obtained from a man aged 35 to 55 with glioma. The genes are TRBV4-2 and TRBJ1-6; unclear D gene. The specimen comprised PBMCs, sampled from a glioma patient whose treatment included an IDH1 peptide vaccine. As DNA, the CDR3 is TGTGCCAGCAGCCAAGAAGGAGGACGGAATTCACCCCTCCACTTT. It yields the protein CASSQEGGRNSPLHF.